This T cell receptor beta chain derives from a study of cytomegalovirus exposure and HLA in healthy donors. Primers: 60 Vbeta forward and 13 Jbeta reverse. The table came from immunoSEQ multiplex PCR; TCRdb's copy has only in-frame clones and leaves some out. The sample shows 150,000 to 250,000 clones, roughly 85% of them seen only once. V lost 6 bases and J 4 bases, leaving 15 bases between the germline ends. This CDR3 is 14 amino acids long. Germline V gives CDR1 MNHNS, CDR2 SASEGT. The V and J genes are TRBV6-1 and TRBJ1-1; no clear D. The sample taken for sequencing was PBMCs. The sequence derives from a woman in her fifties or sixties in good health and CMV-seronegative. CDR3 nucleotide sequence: TGTGCCAGCAGCCTCTATCGCGATTCCACTGAAGCTTTCTTT. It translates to CASSLYRDSTEAFF.